The entry that follows covers one TCR beta chain sequence. TCRdb's copy holds only in-frame clones and misses some; the assay was immunoSEQ multiplex PCR. The sample gives approximately 100,000 clones, around 91% of which show up once; 0.9% to 0.95% is in the top ten. The data were obtained in a study of T cell changes during pregnancy in multiple sclerosis. V shed 5 bases, J shed 1 base, and the junction held 12 bases outside the gene matches. This CDR3 has 17 amino acids. Germline V gene lookup returns CDR1 SEHNR and CDR2 FQNEAQ (reference sequence). The rearrangement joins TRBV7-9 to TRBJ2-7; 9 positions match TRBD1. This TCR came from a female donor with multiple sclerosis, enrolled in a pregnancy study. The sequenced sample was peripheral blood, obtained after pregnancy. CDR3 sequence reads: CASSANTGTGPSYEQYF. The CDR3 DNA reads as TGTGCCAGCAGCGCCAATACGGGGACAGGGCCTTCCTACGAGCAGTACTTC.